This entry concerns a single TCR beta chain. Its antigen remains unknown. This entry is derived from a study of T cells in localized non-small cell lung cancer. Study-level findings and limits: Only one tumor region was sequenced, so heterogeneity remains possible. Exceeding tumor, uninvolved adjacent lung had the highest T cell clonality.

Per the germline V gene, CDR1 is SGHTA and CDR2 is FQGNSA. V was cut by 5 bases and J by 2 bases, with 11 bases left in between. The length of the CDR3 is 14 residues. Produced via immunoSEQ multiplex PCR; TCRdb's table is partial and in-frame only. The table shows about 52,000 clones, with around 81% occurring only once. The TCR was taken from a woman aged 40-69 years with stage II lung adenocarcinoma. The chain carries TRBV7-2 and TRBJ2-3; D uncertain. The material sequenced was PBMCs, taken before any cancer treatment. The CDR3 is CASSPPGITDTQYF. The CDR3 DNA follows: TGTGCCAGCAGCCCCCCTGGGATCACAGATACGCAGTATTTT.